The 26 T cell receptor beta chains reported below all come from one sample, sequenced in a study of cytomegalovirus exposure and HLA in healthy donors. PCR was performed using 60 Vbeta and 13 Jbeta primers. TCRdb's table, derived via immunoSEQ multiplex PCR, lists solely in-frame clones and lacks some. The sample consists of tens of thousands of clones, about 71% of them appearing once. Sequencing was done on a sample of PBMCs. The receptors were sampled from a woman aged 50 to 60 in good health and CMV-seropositive.

CDR3 protein: CAWTPGRGSFDEQYF. As DNA, the CDR3 is TGTGCCTGGACCCCGGGGCGGGGATCCTTTGACGAGCAGTACTTC. The V and J genes are TRBV30 and TRBJ2-7; weak D call: TRBD2 (6 bases). Trimming took off 4 bases at V and 5 bases at J, with 21 bases between the two ends. This CDR3 is built from 15 residues. From germline, CDR1 is GTSNPN and CDR2 SVGIG (reference sequence).

The chain couples TRBV19 to TRBJ1-5; tentatively, D is TRBD1 (5 bases). V was trimmed by 7 bases and J by 4 bases, leaving 11 bases between them. Germline CDR1 and CDR2: LNHDA and SQIVND (reference sequence). CDR3 length: 13 amino acids. CDR3 coding DNA: TGTGCCAGTAATCCGCAGGGAAATCAGCCCCAGCATTTT. It codes for CASNPQGNQPQHF.

In its sample, this clone was seen a few times. The chain has TRBV28 and TRBJ2-7; D might be TRBD2 (5 bases). Germline CDR1 reads MDHEN; CDR2 reads SYDVKM. This CDR3 comprises 14 residues. V lost 8 bases, J lost 3 bases, and 17 bases lay in between. CDR3 coding DNA: TGTGCCAGCGAGAAGCCCGGGAAGGACTACGAGCAGTACTTC. It is translated as CASEKPGKDYEQYF.

The chain uses TRBV13 and TRBJ1-2; 9 nucleotides line up with TRBD1. Per germline, CDR1 PRHDT and CDR2 FYEKMQ (reference sequence). The ends lost 3 bases at V and 4 bases at J; junction bases unmatched: 3. There are 14 residues in the CDR3. The CDR3 loop reads CASSLDRGLYGYTF. Written as DNA, the CDR3 is TGTGCCAGCAGCTTGGACAGGGGCCTCTATGGCTACACCTTC.

The rearrangement joins TRBV28 to TRBJ2-7, with TRBD2 as a possible D gene (6 bases). The V end was cut by 7 bases, the J end by 6 bases, with 19 bases between. Germline CDR1 is MDHEN and CDR2 is SYDVKM. The CDR3 consists of 14 residues. The CDR3: CASNDGGTPIEQYF. CDR3 DNA sequence: TGTGCCAGCAATGACGGGGGAACCCCCATCGAGCAGTACTTC.

This chain uses TRBV6-5 with TRBJ2-7, with D tentatively TRBD1 (6 bases). The CDR3 consists of 12 residues. Germline CDR1 and CDR2: MNHEY and SVGAGI. V was shortened by 6 bases and J by 5 bases, with 11 bases between the two germline ends. CDR3 coding DNA: TGTGCCAGCAGCACAGGGTCCCACGAGCAGTACTTC. This sequence encodes CASSTGSHEQYF.

The rearrangement uses TRBV7-8 and TRBJ2-7; 7 positions agree with TRBD2. CDR1 is SGHVS and CDR2 is FQNEAQ in the germline V gene. The CDR3 runs 14 residues. CDR3 DNA sequence: TGTGCAAGCGGAGAGGGCGGACTAGGTCACGAGCAGTACTTC. This gives the protein CASGEGGLGHEQYF. The full variable domain, with the rest looked up from reference TRBV7-8 and TRBJ2-7, is GAGVSQSPRYKVAKRGQDVALRCDPISGHVSLFWYQQALGQGPEFLTYFQNEAQLDKSGLPSDRFFAERPEGSVSTLKIQRTQQEDSAVYLCASGEGGLGHEQYFGPGTRLTVT.

This clone was recorded a few times. V is TRBV19 and J is TRBJ2-3, with 15 bases fitting TRBD2. CDR3 size: 18 residues. The V and J ends lost 6 bases and 4 bases, in that order; junction bases with no gene match: 11. Germline CDR1 LNHDA, CDR2 SQIVND (reference sequence). CDR3 in DNA: TGTGCCAGTAGCCCGGGACTAGCGGGGGGCAGAGGTGCAGATACGCAGTATTTT. It codes for CASSPGLAGGRGADTQYF.

This sequence joins TRBV11-2 and TRBJ2-7, with 9 bases identical to TRBD1. Germline CDR1 is SGHAT and CDR2 is FQNNGV. V gave up 4 bases and J gave up 5 bases; unmatched junction bases: 9. This CDR3 contains 15 residues. The CDR3 nucleotides read TGTGCCAGCAGCTCCTCCTTGGGACAGGGACACGAGCAGTACTTC. Translating gives CASSSSLGQGHEQYF.

This rearrangement joins TRBV27 to TRBJ1-4, with 8 bases identical to TRBD1. From germline, CDR1 is MNHEY and CDR2 SMNVEV (reference sequence). Unmatched junction bases numbered 7, after V lost 6 bases and J lost 4 bases. The CDR3 extends over 15 amino acids. The CDR3 protein is CASRRLDRDNEKLFF. CDR3 in DNA: TGTGCCAGCAGACGCCTGGACAGGGATAATGAAAAACTGTTTTTT.

The sample holds a few counts of this clone. The gene calls are TRBV7-2 and TRBJ2-1; 11 bases fit TRBD2. Germline-derived CDR1 and CDR2 are SGHTA and FQGNSA. The CDR3 contains 16 residues. The V gene end was trimmed by 5 bases and the J gene end by 4 bases; junction bases not matched to a gene: 7. The CDR3 is CASSEGTSGSYNEQFF. CDR3 in DNA: TGTGCCAGCAGCGAGGGGACTAGCGGCTCTTACAATGAGCAGTTCTTC.

The gene calls are TRBV5-1 and TRBJ2-1, with TRBD2 identical over 14 bases. Germline V gene sequence: CDR1 SGHRS, CDR2 YFSETQ. The trim removed 4 bases at V and 10 bases at J, leaving 7 bases unmatched. This CDR3 is 15 amino acids long. DNA for the CDR3: TGCGCCAGCAGCGCTGGGACTAGCGGGGGAAGGGAGCAGTTCTTC. The encoded protein is CASSAGTSGGREQFF. Full variable domain (remainder filled in from reference TRBV5-1 and TRBJ2-1): KAGVTQTPRYLIKTRGQQVTLSCSPISGHRSVSWYQQTPGQGLQFLFEYFSETQRNKGNFPGRFSGRQFSNSRSEMNVSTLELGDSALYLCASSAGTSGGREQFFGPGTRLTVL.

J is TRBJ2-5 and V is TRBV5-1; 11 bases map to TRBD2. J gave up 4 bases and V 4 bases, and 3 bases lay outside the gene matches. This CDR3 has 14 residues. The germline V gene encodes CDR1 SGHRS and CDR2 YFSETQ. The CDR3: CASSRLAGGETQYF. The CDR3 DNA follows: TGCGCCAGCAGCCGCCTAGCGGGAGGAGAGACCCAGTACTTC. Drawing the rest from reference TRBV5-1 and TRBJ2-5, the complete variable domain is KAGVTQTPRYLIKTRGQQVTLSCSPISGHRSVSWYQQTPGQGLQFLFEYFSETQRNKGNFPGRFSGRQFSNSRSEMNVSTLELGDSALYLCASSRLAGGETQYFGPGTRLLVL.

The chain links TRBV5-1 to TRBJ2-7; D possibly corresponds to TRBD2 (6 bases). Trimming removed 4 bases from V and 6 bases from J, with 14 bases in between. The CDR3 covers 13 residues. Germline V gives CDR1 SGHRS, CDR2 YFSETQ. Here the CDR3 reads CASSARRDGEQYF. The CDR3 DNA sequence: TGCGCCAGCAGCGCCCGGCGGGACGGCGAGCAGTACTTC. The full variable domain, with the rest looked up from reference TRBV5-1 and TRBJ2-7, is KAGVTQTPRYLIKTRGQQVTLSCSPISGHRSVSWYQQTPGQGLQFLFEYFSETQRNKGNFPGRFSGRQFSNSRSEMNVSTLELGDSALYLCASSARRDGEQYFGPGTRLTVT.

This clone was picked up a small number of times. CDR3 protein: CASSPRQGHQPQHF. The CDR3 DNA sequence: TGTGCCAGCAGCCCGAGACAGGGGCATCAGCCCCAGCATTTT. J is TRBJ1-5 and V is TRBV28; 8 bases match TRBD1. This CDR3 contains 14 residues. Germline V gives CDR1 MDHEN, CDR2 SYDVKM. J lost 5 bases, V lost 6 bases, and 6 bases had no gene match. The complete variable domain, with remaining parts taken from reference TRBV28 and TRBJ1-5, reads DVKVTQSSRYLVKRTGEKVFLECVQDMDHENMFWYRQDPGLGLRLIYFSYDVKMKEKGDIPEGYSVSREKKERFSLILESASTNQTSMYLCASSPRQGHQPQHFGDGTRLSIL.

The V gene is TRBV7-3, the J gene TRBJ2-5; 10 bases map to TRBD1. Unmatched junction bases numbered 9, after V lost 5 bases and J lost 3 bases. Germline values: CDR1 SGHTA, CDR2 FQGTGA. CDR3 length: 16 amino acids. In nucleotides, the CDR3 is TGTGCCAGCAGCCCGTCATCCGGGACAGGGGAAGAGACCCAGTACTTC. Its protein product is CASSPSSGTGEETQYF.

This sequence joins TRBV13 and TRBJ2-7; 8 nucleotides align to TRBD2. Trimming removed 3 bases from V and 6 bases from J; junction bases left unmatched: 7. This CDR3 is 14 amino acids long. Germline lookup yields CDR1 PRHDT and CDR2 FYEKMQ (reference sequence). The CDR3: CASSFTAGVAEQYF. The CDR3 bases are TGTGCCAGCAGCTTTACAGCGGGAGTCGCCGAGCAGTACTTC.

This clone was detected once. As DNA, the CDR3 is TGTGCCAGCAGTCTTCAGGCGTCCTCTGGGGCCAACGTCCTGACTTTC. This gives the protein CASSLQASSGANVLTF. This chain links TRBV5-5 with TRBJ2-6; D is undetermined. Germline V gene lookup returns CDR1 SGHKS and CDR2 YYEKEE (reference sequence). The CDR3 has 16 residues. V shed 5 bases and J shed 0 bases, with 12 bases lying between them.

The CDR3 here is CASSPQLASTDTQYF. The CDR3 nucleotides are TGTGCCAGCAGTCCCCAACTAGCTAGCACAGATACGCAGTATTTT. V usage is TRBV6-5 and J usage is TRBJ2-3, with D maybe TRBD2 (6 bases). Trimming stripped 5 bases from V and 0 bases from J, with 12 bases between. CDR1 MNHEY and CDR2 SVGAGI come from the germline V gene. This CDR3 contains 15 residues.

This rearrangement joins TRBV19 to TRBJ1-5, with D uncertain. The V gene lost 6 bases and the J gene lost 0 bases, with 12 bases spanning the gap. Germline assignment: CDR1 LNHDA and CDR2 SQIVND (reference sequence). The CDR3 sequence is 15 residues long. CDR3 coding DNA: TGTGCCAGTAGCGTTCAGCGCACTAGCAATCAGCCCCAGCATTTT. It is translated as CASSVQRTSNQPQHF.

This chain connects TRBV9 to TRBJ2-7, with D perhaps matching TRBD2 (6 bases). Deletions cut 2 bases from V and 3 bases from J, with 12 bases between. The CDR3 spans 14 residues. In germline, CDR1 is SGDLS, CDR2 YYNGEE. DNA of the CDR3: TGTGCCAGCAGCGTGGAGGGAAGGTACTACGAGCAGTACTTC. This gives the protein CASSVEGRYYEQYF.

The gene calls are TRBV28 and TRBJ1-6; 7 bases match TRBD1. CDR1 and CDR2 from the germline V gene are MDHEN and SYDVKM. CDR3 length equals 14 residues. The ends lost 8 bases at V and 8 bases at J; junction bases unmatched: 9. Here the CDR3 reads CASEGQPLDSPLHF. CDR3 nucleotide sequence: TGTGCCAGCGAGGGACAGCCCCTAGATTCACCCCTCCACTTT.

V gene TRBV5-1 combines with J gene TRBJ2-5, with a weak D call TRBD1 (7 bases). There are 15 residues in the CDR3. The germline V and J ends were trimmed by 4 bases and 7 bases, with 20 bases remaining between them. Germline loops: CDR1 SGHRS, CDR2 YFSETQ. The CDR3 nucleotides read TGCGCCAGCAGCCTGGACCCCGGGACAGCGGGGACCCAGTACTTC. It specifies CASSLDPGTAGTQYF.

This chain joins TRBV5-4 and TRBJ1-2; tentative D call: TRBD1 (5 bases). V lost 6 bases, J lost 2 bases, and 17 bases lay in between. This CDR3 comprises 15 residues. Germline CDR1 is SGHNT and CDR2 is YYREEE (reference sequence). The CDR3 region has the DNA TGTGCCAGCAACTATGGGGGGGAAATAAACTATGGCTACACCTTC. Its protein is CASNYGGEINYGYTF.

V and J are TRBV30 and TRBJ2-1, with TRBD1 identical over 7 bases. The CDR3 spans 13 residues. V dropped 4 bases and J dropped 4; count of bases not matched to a gene: 4. The germline gives CDR1 GTSNPN, CDR2 SVGIG (reference sequence). CDR3 in amino acids: CAWNRGGYNEQFF. The CDR3 DNA sequence: TGTGCCTGGAACAGGGGTGGTTACAATGAGCAGTTCTTC. Full variable domain (missing parts from reference TRBV30 and TRBJ2-1): SQTIHQWPATLVQPVGSPLSLECTVEGTSNPNLYWYRQAAGRGLQLLFYSVGIGQISSEVPQNLSASRPQDRQFILSSKKLLLSDSGFYLCAWNRGGYNEQFFGPGTRLTVL.

The chain couples TRBV4-3 to TRBJ1-2, with 8 nucleotides matching TRBD1. The CDR3 is 15 residues long. Unmatched junction bases numbered 7, after V lost 4 bases and J lost 3 bases. Germline values: CDR1 LGHNA, CDR2 YSLEER. The chain's CDR3 is CASSPNLGQDYGYTF. The CDR3 DNA reads TGCGCCAGCAGCCCTAACCTGGGACAGGACTATGGCTACACCTTC.